These 27 T cell receptor beta chains originate from one sample sequenced in a study of T-cell reconstitution after alpha-beta-depleted transplantation in children. Molecular barcoding with unique molecular identifiers was used for the TCRbeta library. TCRdb passed the PCR reads through MiXCR, listing each CDR3 protein once. Of some 220,000 distinct CDR3 sequences in the sample, approximately 10% are singletons; the top ten hold roughly 27%. The sequenced sample was PBMCs, obtained before TCRalphabeta/CD19-depleted stem cell transplant. Receptors originate from a child under three years old with acute myeloid leukemia, due to receive a stem cell transplant.

This clonotype was detected many times. The chain combines TRBV6-5 with TRBJ2-2, with 7 bases aligning to TRBD2. CDR3 length: 15 amino acids. With V trimmed by 4 bases and J by 1 base, 3 bases remained unmatched. CDR1 is MNHEY, CDR2 SVGAGI, per germline. The CDR3 region is CASSSTGGNTGELFF. The CDR3 DNA reads as TGTGCCAGCAGTTCCACGGGGGGGAACACCGGGGAGCTGTTTTTT.

The sample holds a few counts of this clonotype. The chain uses TRBV7-2 and TRBJ1-5; tentatively, D is TRBD1 (6 bases). Germline assignment: CDR1 SGHTA and CDR2 FQGNSA. The length of the CDR3 is 13 residues. Trimming removed 4 bases at V and 5 bases at J, with 9 bases between. CDR3 DNA: TGTGCCAGCAGCTCAAACAGGGATCAGCCCCAGCATTTT. Its protein product is CASSSNRDQPQHF.

The rearrangement links TRBV20-1 to TRBJ2-6; D unclear. The germline CDR1 and CDR2 sequences are DFQATT and SNEGSKA (reference sequence). V gave up 6 bases and J gave up 1 base, with 7 bases separating them. The CDR3 is made up of 13 amino acids. CDR3 loop: CSAMWSGANVLTF. CDR3 sequence (DNA): TGCAGTGCGATGTGGTCTGGGGCCAACGTCCTGACTTTC.

This clonotype was counted only a few times. The chain joins TRBV18 to TRBJ1-2, with 7 bases identical to TRBD1. The junction had 7 bases not matched to a gene; V was cut back by 4 bases and J by 8 bases. Germline V CDR1 and CDR2: KGHSH, LQKENI. The CDR3 length is 13 residues. The CDR3 nucleotides are TGTGCCAGCTCACACGACAGGGACGACGGCTACACCTTC. Its protein product is CASSHDRDDGYTF.

There are many counts of this clonotype. The chain carries TRBV20-1 and TRBJ2-7; D ambiguous. This CDR3 is 15 amino acids long. Germline V gives CDR1 DFQATT, CDR2 SNEGSKA (reference sequence). Deletions cut 0 bases from V and 6 bases from J, with 18 bases between. DNA for the CDR3: TGCAGTGCTAGAGATCGTAAAGGCCCACTCGGCGAGCAGTACTTC. It translates to CSARDRKGPLGEQYF.

This clonotype appeared many times. The J gene is TRBJ2-1, the V gene TRBV5-1, with 9 nucleotides matching TRBD1. J gave up 6 bases and V 3 bases, and 10 bases lay outside the gene matches. The CDR3 spans 16 residues. Germline V CDR1 and CDR2: SGHRS, YFSETQ. The CDR3 sequence is CASSSSTRTGANEQFF. The DNA of the CDR3 is TGCGCCAGCAGCTCCTCGACAAGGACAGGGGCCAATGAGCAGTTCTTC.

This clonotype was seen ten or more times. V gene TRBV20-1 combines with J gene TRBJ2-1; D might be TRBD2 (6 bases). The germline CDR1 and CDR2 sequences are DFQATT and SNEGSKA (reference sequence). CDR3 length: 14 residues. Trimming shortened V by 3 bases and J by 0 bases, and 9 bases separated the two germline ends. The CDR3, as DNA: TGCAGTGCTAGGAGGGAGGTCTCCTACAATGAGCAGTTCTTC. This sequence encodes CSARREVSYNEQFF.

Only a few counts were recorded for this clonotype. The chain uses TRBV7-9 and TRBJ2-7, with D unresolved. Germline CDR1 and CDR2: SEHNR and FQNEAQ (reference sequence). The V end was cut by 4 bases, the J end by 6 bases, with 19 bases between. This CDR3 comprises 15 residues. The CDR3 nucleotides read TGTGCCAGCAGCTCTACCCGGACCGCCCGAGTCGAGCAGTACTTC. Translating gives CASSSTRTARVEQYF.

This clonotype was observed a few times. The chain has TRBV20-1 and TRBJ2-7, with D possibly being TRBD2 (6 bases). V shed 0 bases and J shed 4 bases, with 19 bases lying between them. The CDR3 is 16 residues long. CDR1 DFQATT and CDR2 SNEGSKA come from the germline V gene (reference sequence). CDR3 coding DNA: TGCAGTGCTAGAGATCCCGCTGCGGGACCATCGTACGAGCAGTACTTC. Translation gives CSARDPAAGPSYEQYF.

This clonotype was recorded many times. The V and J genes are TRBV28 and TRBJ1-2; no clear D. The V end lost 1 base, the J end lost 2 bases, and 8 bases lay between the germline ends. Germline values: CDR1 MDHEN, CDR2 SYDVKM. CDR3 length equals 14 residues. The CDR3, as DNA: TGTGCCAGCAGTTTATCGCCCGGAAACTATGGCTACACCTTC. Residues: CASSLSPGNYGYTF.

This clonotype was found many times. The genes are TRBV20-1 and TRBJ2-1; a possible D gene is TRBD2 (5 bases). V was cut by 5 bases and J by 3 bases, with 11 bases left in between. The CDR3 is 13 residues long. Germline V lookup: CDR1 DFQATT, CDR2 SNEGSKA (reference sequence). CDR3 region: CSASPGLYNEQFF. The CDR3 region has the DNA TGCAGTGCTTCCCCCGGACTCTACAATGAGCAGTTCTTC.

This clonotype has a count of ten or more. The rearrangement joins TRBV20-1 to TRBJ1-2; no firm D call. CDR1 DFQATT and CDR2 SNEGSKA come from the germline V gene (reference sequence). Trimming pared 3 bases from V and 4 bases from J, leaving 12 bases between. The CDR3 is made up of 13 amino acids. For the CDR3, the DNA is TGCAGTGCTAGTACCGGCGGGTTCTATGGCTACACCTTC. The encoded protein is CSASTGGFYGYTF.

This clonotype was seen repeatedly, ten times or more. The rearrangement uses TRBV10-1 and TRBJ1-5, with D unresolved. The germline CDR1 and CDR2 sequences are WNHNN and SYGVQD (reference sequence). V was cut by 0 bases and J by 4 bases, with 4 bases left in between. This CDR3 is built from 13 residues. CDR3 protein: CASSESMNQPQHF. The CDR3, as DNA: TGCGCCAGCAGTGAGTCTATGAATCAGCCCCAGCATTTT.

There are many counts of this clonotype. The V gene is TRBV3-1, the J gene TRBJ2-3, with 10 nucleotides matching TRBD2. The germline gives CDR1 LGHDT, CDR2 YNNKEL (reference sequence). The CDR3 has 18 amino acids. V trimming: 6 bases; J trimming: 2 bases; junction bases outside the gene matches: 14. The CDR3, as DNA: TGTGCCAGCAGTCTACAGTCAGCTAGCGGGGGATCCACAGATACGCAGTATTTT. This encodes CASSLQSASGGSTDTQYF.

With regard to this clonotype: A read error is possible here, since a much larger clone lies one base away. This chain uses TRBV28 with TRBJ2-7; no clear D gene. The CDR3 runs to 13 residues. From germline, CDR1 is MDHEN and CDR2 SYDVKM. CDR3 protein: CATLNRVSYGQYF. In nucleotides, the CDR3 is TGTGCCACCTTGAACAGAGTTTCCTACGGGCAGTACTTC.

This clonotype was seen at least ten times. The rearrangement joins TRBV7-8 to TRBJ2-1; D assignment may be TRBD1 or TRBD2 (5 bases each). With 3 bases removed from V and 6 bases from J, the gap between germline ends came to 15 bases. There are 15 residues in the CDR3. Germline CDR1 reads SGHVS; CDR2 reads FQNEAQ. The CDR3 DNA follows: TGTGCCAGCAGCTTCGGGGCAGAGCTCGGCAATGAGCAGTTCTTC. Protein sequence: CASSFGAELGNEQFF.

Concerning this clonotype: This may come from a read error, since a much larger clone is one base off. V usage is TRBV7-9 and J usage is TRBJ1-2; D remains ambiguous. Per the germline V gene, CDR1 is SEHNR and CDR2 is FQNEAQ (reference sequence). The CDR3 contains 17 residues. In DNA form, the CDR3 reads TGTGCCGGCAGCCCGCCCGTGGGCGGGCGGCATTGGTATGGCTACACCTTC. Its protein is CAGSPPVGGRHWYGYTF. Based on the CDR3 plus reference TRBV7-9 and TRBJ1-2, the full variable domain is DTGVSQNPRHKITKRGQNVTFRCDPISEHNRLYWYRQTLGQGPEFLTYFQNEAQLEKSRLLSDRFSAERPKGSFSTLEIQRTEQGDSAMYLCAGSPPVGGRHWYGYTFGSGTRLTVV.

This clonotype has a count of ten or more. The chain has TRBV5-1 and TRBJ1-4, with 9 nucleotides matching TRBD1. Trimming cost V 4 bases and J 5 bases; bases outside gene matches: 9. In germline, CDR1 is SGHRS, CDR2 YFSETQ. The CDR3 runs 16 residues. In DNA form, the CDR3 reads TGCGCCAGCAGCGGGACACCGGGACAGGGAAATGAAAAACTGTTTTTT. It codes for CASSGTPGQGNEKLFF.

At least ten counts were recorded for this clonotype. The chain combines TRBV28 with TRBJ1-2; D may be TRBD1 (5 bases). Trimming took off 5 bases at V and 6 bases at J, with 16 bases between the two ends. The length of the CDR3 is 14 residues. CDR1 is MDHEN, CDR2 SYDVKM, per germline. The CDR3 region is CASSPQGTWDGYTF. Written as DNA, the CDR3 is TGTGCCAGCAGTCCCCAAGGGACCTGGGATGGCTACACCTTC.

This clonotype was seen at least ten times. The J gene is TRBJ2-7, the V gene TRBV28, with D tentatively TRBD1 (6 bases). V gave up 8 bases and J gave up 0 bases, with 14 bases separating them. There are 14 residues in the CDR3. The germline V gene has CDR1 MDHEN and CDR2 SYDVKM. CDR3 in DNA: TGTGCCAGCCGACCTGGGGGCGCCTCCTACGAGCAGTACTTC. Encoded protein: CASRPGGASYEQYF.

This clonotype was seen at least ten times. The rearrangement uses TRBV7-6 and TRBJ2-7; D is unresolved. In germline, CDR1 is SGHVS, CDR2 FNYEAQ. Deletions cut 3 bases from V and 3 bases from J, with 12 bases between. There are 14 residues in the CDR3. The CDR3 sequence is CASSFGVKNYEQYF. CDR3 in DNA: TGTGCCAGCAGCTTCGGCGTCAAGAACTACGAGCAGTACTTC.

In its sample, this clonotype was seen many times. This chain links TRBV12-3 or TRBV12-4 with TRBJ1-5; possible D gene TRBD1, 5 bases. Trimming pared 1 base from V and 3 bases from J, leaving 7 bases between. The CDR3 consists of 14 residues. The CDR3 sequence is CASSLGGYNQPQHF. The CDR3 DNA reads as TGTGCCAGCAGTTTAGGGGGGTACAATCAGCCCCAGCATTTT.

This clonotype was counted at least ten times. The chain uses TRBV11-3 and TRBJ2-1; unclear D gene. The CDR3 has 13 residues. Trimming left V 3 bases short and J 10 bases short, with 13 bases between. Germline values: CDR1 SGHNT, CDR2 YENEEA. This CDR3 is CASSFGKGGEQFF. CDR3 nucleotide sequence: TGTGCCAGCAGCTTCGGAAAAGGCGGCGAGCAGTTCTTC.

Many counts were recorded for this clonotype. CDR3 DNA sequence: TGCAGTGCCCTGGAAGGCCCCGTGCACACTGAAGCTTTCTTT. Translating gives CSALEGPVHTEAFF. The V gene is TRBV20-1, the J gene TRBJ1-1; no clear D gene. V was cut by 6 bases and J by 3 bases, with 17 bases left in between. CDR3 length equals 14 residues. Germline V lookup: CDR1 DFQATT, CDR2 SNEGSKA (reference sequence).

This clonotype was found many times. The chain has TRBV20-1 and TRBJ2-7, with D unresolved. The CDR3 sequence is 17 residues long. Trimming cost V 0 bases and J 5 bases, with 23 bases left between them. In germline, CDR1 is DFQATT, CDR2 SNEGSKA (reference sequence). The CDR3 loop is CSAREGIRVLRTNEQYF. The DNA of the CDR3 is TGCAGTGCTAGAGAAGGAATTCGGGTCCTCCGCACGAACGAGCAGTACTTC.

This clonotype has at least ten counts. The rearrangement joins TRBV27 to TRBJ1-2; no clear D gene. In germline, CDR1 is MNHEY, CDR2 SMNVEV (reference sequence). This CDR3 comprises 15 residues. V lost 3 bases, J lost 8 bases, and 19 bases lay in between. CDR3 nucleotide sequence: TGTGCCAGCAGTTTGTCCGACGGCATCCTAGGAGGCTACACCTTC. This encodes CASSLSDGILGGYTF.

At least ten counts were recorded for this clonotype. The gene calls are TRBV2 and TRBJ1-1; 8 bases are shared with TRBD1. The CDR3 loop spans 15 amino acids. Germline trimming cut 5 bases from V and 2 bases from J; bases unmatched to any gene: 7. Germline CDR1 SNHLY, CDR2 FYNNEI. CDR3 in amino acids: CASSPRGTGNTEAFF. As DNA, the CDR3 is TGTGCCAGCAGTCCCCGGGGGACAGGAAACACTGAAGCTTTCTTT.